One sample yielded the 24 T cell receptor beta chains listed below, sequenced in a study of blood T cell repertoires in COVID-19. Some clones are missing from TCRdb's copy, which holds only in-frame ones; the method was immunoSEQ multiplex PCR. The top ten clones hold about 10% of a sample with approximately 170,000 clones, 82% of them seen once. The specimen sequenced was peripheral blood. These receptors were obtained from an elderly woman with active or convalescent COVID-19.

The chain joins TRBV14 to TRBJ2-3, with 9 bases aligning to TRBD2. V shed 0 bases and J 1 base; nucleotides not matched to a gene: 2. Germline V gene sequence: CDR1 SGHDN, CDR2 FVKESK. This CDR3 is 16 amino acids long. The CDR3 coding sequence is TGTGCCAGCAGCCAAGACGGCGGGAGGGGCACAGATACGCAGTATTTT. This codes for CASSQDGGRGTDTQYF.

This chain uses TRBV7-9 with TRBJ1-2; 7 bases agree with TRBD1. The V segment lost 3 bases and the J segment 3 bases; nucleotides outside the gene matches: 10. This CDR3 has 16 amino acids. Germline V gene sequence: CDR1 SEHNR, CDR2 FQNEAQ (reference sequence). This chain's CDR3 is CASSFFTLQGHYGYTF. CDR3 nucleotides: TGTGCCAGCAGCTTTTTTACCTTACAGGGGCACTATGGCTACACCTTC.

CDR3 protein: CASSHSGTRLYGYTF. For the CDR3, the DNA is TGTGCCAGCAGCCATAGCGGGACGCGCCTTTATGGCTACACCTTC. The genes are TRBV7-9 and TRBJ1-2; maybe TRBD1 (5 bases). Germline lookup yields CDR1 SEHNR and CDR2 FQNEAQ (reference sequence). The V gene lost 5 bases and the J gene lost 5 bases, with 18 bases spanning the gap. CDR3 length: 15 residues.

V and J are TRBV5-4 and TRBJ1-2; TRBD1 matches 10 bases. J was trimmed by 6 bases and V by 4 bases; bases with no gene match: 18. There are 18 residues in the CDR3. Per the germline V gene, CDR1 is SGHNT and CDR2 is YYREEE (reference sequence). The CDR3 spells CASSRAYLGQGSGDGYTF. The CDR3 region has the DNA TGTGCCAGCAGCCGCGCTTATCTGGGACAGGGGTCAGGTGATGGCTACACCTTC.

The chain carries TRBV18 and TRBJ1-1; D call uncertain. Germline CDR1 and CDR2: KGHSH and LQKENI. V was shortened by 5 bases and J by 0 bases, with 7 bases between the two germline ends. CDR3 length equals 13 residues. This CDR3 reads CASSGTLNTEAFF. For the CDR3, the DNA is TGTGCCAGCTCAGGCACACTGAACACTGAAGCTTTCTTT.

CDR3 nucleotide sequence: TGTGCCAGCAGCCGAGGGACTAACAATGAGCAGTTCTTC. Residues: CASSRGTNNEQFF. The rearrangement uses TRBV7-6 and TRBJ2-1, with TRBD2 matching 7 bases. V gave up 5 bases and J gave up 5 bases; unmatched junction bases: 3. This CDR3 spans 13 amino acids. CDR1 is SGHVS and CDR2 is FNYEAQ in the germline V gene.

This chain connects TRBV6-2 or TRBV6-3 to TRBJ1-2; D ambiguous. This CDR3 contains 15 residues. CDR1 MNHEY and CDR2 SVGEGT come from the germline V gene. V was pared by 0 bases and J by 9 bases, with 17 bases between. Here the CDR3 reads CASSYSNRLWLSYTF. Here the CDR3 DNA reads TGTGCCAGCAGTTACTCGAACAGACTATGGTTGAGCTACACCTTC.

The chain's CDR3 is CASMQLGQASYEQYF. The CDR3 DNA sequence: TGTGCCAGCATGCAACTGGGACAGGCATCCTACGAGCAGTACTTC. The chain is built from TRBV5-6 and TRBJ2-7, with 8 bases fitting TRBD1. From germline, CDR1 is SGHDT and CDR2 YYEEEE. This CDR3 has 15 residues. Trimming at V came to 6 bases and at J to 1 base, leaving 9 bases not matched to a gene. Full variable domain (missing parts from reference TRBV5-6 and TRBJ2-7): DAGVTQSPTHLIKTRGQQVTLRCSPKSGHDTVSWYQQALGQGPQFIFQYYEEEERQRGNFPDRFSGHQFPNYSSELNVNALLLGDSALYLCASMQLGQASYEQYFGPGTRLTVT.

This rearrangement joins TRBV24-1 to TRBJ2-7; TRBD1 might be the D (6 bases). This CDR3 spans 12 amino acids. In germline, CDR1 is KGHDR, CDR2 SFDVKD. The chain's CDR3 is CAGTLQPYEQYF. The DNA of the CDR3 is TGTGCAGGGACATTACAACCGTACGAGCAGTACTTC.

J is TRBJ2-5 and V is TRBV7-8; possibly TRBD2 for D (5 bases). CDR1 and CDR2 from the germline V gene are SGHVS and FQNEAQ. This CDR3 contains 15 residues. Trimming removed 2 bases at V and 5 bases at J, with 15 bases between. As DNA, the CDR3 is TGTGCCAGCAGCTTATCCGGAGCTAGAGGGGAGACCCAGTACTTC. Encoded protein: CASSLSGARGETQYF.

The gene calls are TRBV2 and TRBJ2-1; D gene uncertain. The germline V gene encodes CDR1 SNHLY and CDR2 FYNNEI. The V and J ends lost 6 bases and 0 bases respectively, with 9 bases between them. This CDR3 spans 14 amino acids. CDR3 loop: CASSRLSSYNEQFF. CDR3 sequence (DNA): TGTGCCAGCAGCAGACTGAGCTCCTACAATGAGCAGTTCTTC.

The chain joins TRBV29-1 to TRBJ2-2, with a weak D call TRBD2 (5 bases). Germline V lookup: CDR1 SQVTM, CDR2 ANQGSEA. CDR3 length: 16 amino acids. The V end lost 6 bases, the J end lost 0 bases, and 17 bases lay between the germline ends. The CDR3 bases are TGCAGCGTACGGCCGGCGGGCCCCGCGAACACCGGGGAGCTGTTTTTT. It is translated as CSVRPAGPANTGELFF.

This chain links TRBV18 with TRBJ1-1, with a weak D call TRBD1 (6 bases). V lost 2 bases to trimming and J lost 8 bases, with 21 bases between them. Germline V gives CDR1 KGHSH, CDR2 LQKENI. CDR3 size: 16 residues. CDR3 sequence reads: CASSPRAGASGSEAFF. CDR3 sequence (DNA): TGTGCCAGCTCACCAAGGGCAGGGGCCTCTGGGAGCGAAGCTTTCTTT.

V is TRBV6-5 and J is TRBJ2-2; D might be TRBD2 (5 bases). Germline V lookup: CDR1 MNHEY, CDR2 SVGAGI. The CDR3 contains 14 residues. V was cut by 6 bases and J by 7 bases, with 15 bases left in between. The CDR3 region is CASSLLGLGGELFF. CDR3 nucleotide sequence: TGTGCCAGCAGCCTCCTAGGACTCGGCGGGGAGCTGTTTTTT.

The chain recombines TRBV6-2 or TRBV6-3 with TRBJ1-1; no definite D call. With 2 bases removed from V and 0 bases from J, the gap between germline ends came to 13 bases. Germline V lookup: CDR1 MNHEY, CDR2 SVGEGT. This CDR3 contains 16 residues. The CDR3 coding sequence is TGTGCCAGCAGTTACGGGTGGAGGTCCATGAACACTGAAGCTTTCTTT. Translating it yields CASSYGWRSMNTEAFF.

This clone appeared a few times. The rearrangement joins TRBV27 to TRBJ2-5; D is unclear. The V end was cut by 10 bases, the J end by 7 bases, with 22 bases between. Looked up from germline, CDR1 is MNHEY and CDR2 is SMNVEV (reference sequence). The CDR3 is made up of 14 amino acids. In DNA form, the CDR3 reads TGTGCCACCCAAGCAGGATCCCTCTTCGGGACCCAGTACTTC. This codes for CATQAGSLFGTQYF.

The chain has TRBV2 and TRBJ1-1; unclear D gene. CDR1 and CDR2 from the germline V gene are SNHLY and FYNNEI. The CDR3 has 14 residues. The ends were cut back, 6 bases at V and 0 bases at J, with 11 bases in the middle. For the CDR3, the DNA is TGTGCCAGCAGCGAGGCCCTTCTGAACACTGAAGCTTTCTTT. It specifies CASSEALLNTEAFF.

This clone occurred a few times. The chain joins TRBV7-3 to TRBJ1-2; 7 nucleotides align to TRBD1. Germline CDR1 and CDR2: SGHTA and FQGTGA. The CDR3 is 13 amino acids. Losses at the gene ends were 5 bases for V and 5 bases for J; bases not matched to a gene: 5. The CDR3 nucleotides are TGTGCCAGCAGCCCGCCGGGACAGTATGGCTACACCTTC. It is translated as CASSPPGQYGYTF.

This clone occurred a few times. V usage is TRBV3-1 (or the pseudogene TRBV3-2) and J usage is TRBJ1-2; TRBD1 matches 11 bases. The CDR3 consists of 15 residues. In germline, CDR1 is LGHDT, CDR2 YNNKEL (reference sequence). Trimming took 1 base from V and 6 from J; bases not matched to a gene: 4. CDR3 sequence: CASSQARTGGHGYTF. The DNA of the CDR3 is TGTGCCAGCAGCCAAGCCAGGACAGGGGGCCATGGCTACACCTTC.

The rearrangement joins TRBV19 to TRBJ1-1, with 9 bases that match TRBD1. V trimming: 5 bases; J trimming: 7 bases; junction bases outside the gene matches: 2. In germline, CDR1 is LNHDA, CDR2 SQIVND (reference sequence). The CDR3 is 12 amino acids. Here the CDR3 reads CASSEGQGEAFF. As DNA, the CDR3 is TGTGCCAGTAGTGAGGGACAGGGTGAAGCTTTCTTT.

V and J are TRBV27 and TRBJ1-2; 9 bases map to TRBD1. CDR1 is MNHEY and CDR2 is SMNVEV in the germline V gene (reference sequence). The CDR3 spans 16 residues. The ends lost 4 bases at V and 7 bases at J; junction bases unmatched: 13. The CDR3 protein is CASSSQRTGTGFGYTF. The CDR3 nucleotides read TGTGCCAGCAGTTCCCAAAGGACCGGGACAGGGTTTGGCTACACCTTC.

This chain links TRBV2 with TRBJ1-4; 10 positions match TRBD1. From germline, CDR1 is SNHLY and CDR2 FYNNEI. This CDR3 region has 17 residues. V dropped 2 bases and J dropped 7; count of bases not matched to a gene: 10. For the CDR3, the DNA is TGTGCCAGCAGTGAATCCACGGACAGGGGGTTAGGTGAAAAACTGTTTTTT. This sequence encodes CASSESTDRGLGEKLFF.

This sequence joins TRBV6-5 and TRBJ2-7; 7 bases match TRBD1. The junction had 7 bases not matched to a gene; V was cut back by 5 bases and J by 0 bases. Germline V gene sequence: CDR1 MNHEY, CDR2 SVGAGI. There are 15 residues in the CDR3. The CDR3, as DNA: TGTGCCAGCAGTCGGGTACAGGGGTTCTCCTACGAGCAGTACTTC. Protein product: CASSRVQGFSYEQYF.

The chain combines TRBV5-1 with TRBJ1-1; perhaps TRBD1 as D (6 bases). V was shortened by 5 bases and J by 0 bases, with 11 bases between the two germline ends. CDR1 is SGHRS and CDR2 is YFSETQ in the germline V gene. This CDR3 comprises 14 residues. This chain's CDR3 is CASRTGFMNTEAFF. In DNA, the CDR3 is TGCGCCAGCAGAACAGGGTTCATGAACACTGAAGCTTTCTTT.